This T cell receptor beta chain was found in a study of cytomegalovirus exposure and HLA in healthy donors. The wider study: HLA-typed donors were the source of 90 million or so unique TCRs, which an early data release held.

V was pared by 2 bases and J by 0 bases, with 16 bases between. Germline lookup yields CDR1 KGHSH and CDR2 LQKENI. This CDR3 spans 17 amino acids. PCR used 60 Vbeta primers and 13 Jbeta primers. Libraries were prepared by immunoSEQ multiplex PCR; TCRdb keeps only in-frame clonotypes and omits some of them. The sample includes roughly 190,000 clones, over 70% seen only once; the top ten take approximately 1.5%. This clone was found a few times. The target antigen is unknown. Notes on the study in general: An analysis that was carried out later associated 15,000 to 20,000 TCR beta sequences with HLA alleles at 0.05 false discovery rate.

V usage is TRBV18 and J usage is TRBJ1-1, with D perhaps TRBD1 (6 bases). This TCR derives from a woman aged 18-29 years in good health and CMV-seronegative. The material sequenced was PBMCs. CDR3 region: CASSPNRVGDLNTEAFF. The CDR3 bases are TGTGCCAGCTCACCAAACAGGGTTGGAGACTTGAACACTGAAGCTTTCTTT.